Listed here are 5 T cell receptor beta chains from one sample, sequenced in a study of PD-1 blockade in classical Hodgkin lymphoma. Method: immunoSEQ multiplex PCR; TCRdb's copy keeps in-frame clones and lacks some. The sample has tens of thousands of clones, around 90% seen once; the top ten hold roughly a fifth. In every patient, relapse followed autologous stem cell transplantation, while exposure to brentuximab vedotin differed. Specimen: peripheral blood mononuclear cells (PBMCs), collected at baseline. The receptors derive from a human donor with classical Hodgkin lymphoma.

The chain employs TRBV7-9 and TRBJ2-1; 14 bases line up with TRBD2. The CDR3 totals 16 residues. Germline V CDR1 and CDR2: SEHNR, FQNEAQ (reference sequence). Germline trimming cut 5 bases from V and 0 bases from J; bases unmatched to any gene: 0. The CDR3 coding sequence is TGTGCCAGCAGCGGACTAGCGGGAGGCTCCTACAATGAGCAGTTCTTC. Encoded protein: CASSGLAGGSYNEQFF.

The chain is built from TRBV6-5 and TRBJ1-6; no firm D call. V was cut by 8 bases and J by 10 bases, with 15 bases left in between. Germline V gives CDR1 MNHEY, CDR2 SVGAGI. This CDR3 spans 13 amino acids. CDR3 nucleotides: TGTGCCAGCTTCGCCACCCCGAGGTCACCCCTCCACTTT. Encoded protein: CASFATPRSPLHF.

The genes are TRBV13 and TRBJ2-7, with a weak D call TRBD2 (5 bases). Germline CDR1 reads PRHDT; CDR2 reads FYEKMQ (reference sequence). The V gene lost 4 bases and the J gene lost 2 bases, with 18 bases spanning the gap. The CDR3 runs to 16 residues. The CDR3 sequence: CASSSSFGRGPYEQYF. CDR3 DNA sequence: TGTGCCAGCAGCTCCTCTTTTGGGCGCGGGCCCTACGAGCAGTACTTC.

J is TRBJ1-5 and V is TRBV7-9, with D tentatively TRBD1 (6 bases). In germline, CDR1 is SEHNR, CDR2 FQNEAQ (reference sequence). Trimming removed 0 bases at V and 12 bases at J, with 15 bases between. This CDR3 contains 14 residues. As DNA, the CDR3 is TGTGCCAGCAGCTTAGCCCGGTCAGGGGACCTCCAGCATTTT. Translated: CASSLARSGDLQHF.

The chain has TRBV4-3 and TRBJ2-1, with 8 bases fitting TRBD1. CDR1 and CDR2 from the germline V gene are LGHNA and YSLEER. Trimming removed 0 bases from V and 4 bases from J; junction bases left unmatched: 5. This CDR3 has 16 residues. CDR3 bases: TGCGCCAGCAGCCAAGATTTGAACAGGGGGTACAATGAGCAGTTCTTC. Translation: CASSQDLNRGYNEQFF.